The following is a T cell receptor (beta chain) sequence with its context. The sample originates from a study of blood T cell repertoires in COVID-19. The repertoire was sequenced with immunoSEQ multiplex PCR; TCRdb's copy has only in-frame clones and lacks some. This repertoire shows about 90,000 clones, 85% to 95% found once; its top ten account for approximately 6%. Germline CDR1 MNHEY, CDR2 SVGAGI. V shed 3 bases and J 4 bases; nucleotides not matched to a gene: 6. CDR3 length: 16 amino acids. The genes are TRBV6-5 and TRBJ2-5; TRBD1 matches 12 bases. Sequencing was carried out using peripheral blood. The TCR comes from an older woman with active COVID-19. In nucleotides, the CDR3 is TGTGCCAGCAGTTATGGAGGGACAGGGGGCAGAGAGACCCAGTACTTC. Translating gives CASSYGGTGGRETQYF.